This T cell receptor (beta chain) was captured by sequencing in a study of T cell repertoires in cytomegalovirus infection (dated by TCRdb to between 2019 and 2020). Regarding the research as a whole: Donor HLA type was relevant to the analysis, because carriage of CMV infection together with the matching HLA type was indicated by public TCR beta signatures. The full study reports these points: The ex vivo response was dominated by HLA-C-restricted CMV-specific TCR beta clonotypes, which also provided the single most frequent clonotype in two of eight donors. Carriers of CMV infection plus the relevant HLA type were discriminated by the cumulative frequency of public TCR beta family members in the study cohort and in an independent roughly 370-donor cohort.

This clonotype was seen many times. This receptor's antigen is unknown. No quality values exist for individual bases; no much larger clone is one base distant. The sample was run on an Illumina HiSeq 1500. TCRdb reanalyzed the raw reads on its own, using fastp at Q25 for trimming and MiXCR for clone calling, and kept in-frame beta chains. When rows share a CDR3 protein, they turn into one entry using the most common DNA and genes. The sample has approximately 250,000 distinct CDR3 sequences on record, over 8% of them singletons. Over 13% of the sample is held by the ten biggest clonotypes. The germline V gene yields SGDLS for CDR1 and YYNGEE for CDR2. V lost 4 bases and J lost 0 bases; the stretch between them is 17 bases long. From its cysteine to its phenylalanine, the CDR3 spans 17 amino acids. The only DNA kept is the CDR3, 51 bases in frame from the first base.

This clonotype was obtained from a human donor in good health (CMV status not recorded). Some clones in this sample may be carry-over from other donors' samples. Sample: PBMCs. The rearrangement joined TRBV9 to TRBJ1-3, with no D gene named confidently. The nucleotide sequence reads TGTGCCAGCAGCACACGACGAGACTCGAGCTCTGGAAACACCATATATTTT. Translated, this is CASSTRRDSSSGNTIYF.